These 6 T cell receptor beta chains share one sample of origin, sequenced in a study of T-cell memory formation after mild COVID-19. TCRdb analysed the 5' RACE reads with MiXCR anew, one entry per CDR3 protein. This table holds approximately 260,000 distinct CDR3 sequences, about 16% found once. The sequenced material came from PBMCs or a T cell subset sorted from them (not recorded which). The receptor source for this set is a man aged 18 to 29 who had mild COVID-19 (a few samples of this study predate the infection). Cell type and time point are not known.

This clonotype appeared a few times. The CDR3 bases are TGTGCCACCAGCAGAGAGGGCGGGGGCCACTACGAGCAGTACTTC. Its protein is CATSREGGGHYEQYF. This chain joins TRBV15 and TRBJ2-7; D is perhaps TRBD2 (7 bases). The CDR3 has 15 residues. Germline V gene data show CDR1 as LNHNV and CDR2 as YYDKDF (reference sequence). V lost 0 bases to trimming and J lost 3 bases, with 12 bases between them.

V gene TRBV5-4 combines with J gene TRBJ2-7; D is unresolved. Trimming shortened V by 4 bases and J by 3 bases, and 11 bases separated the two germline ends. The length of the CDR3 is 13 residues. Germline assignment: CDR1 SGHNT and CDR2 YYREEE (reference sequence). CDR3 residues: CASSIDGLYEQYV. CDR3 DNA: TGTGCCAGCAGCATAGACGGCCTCTACGAGCAGTACGTC.

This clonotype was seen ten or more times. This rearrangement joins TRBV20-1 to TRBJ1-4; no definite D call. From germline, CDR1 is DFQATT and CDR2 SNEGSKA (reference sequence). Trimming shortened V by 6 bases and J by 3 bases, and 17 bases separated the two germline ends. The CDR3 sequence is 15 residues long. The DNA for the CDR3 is TGCAGTGCACCCGGAGGAGCCAACCCTAATGAAAAACTGTTTTTT. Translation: CSAPGGANPNEKLFF.

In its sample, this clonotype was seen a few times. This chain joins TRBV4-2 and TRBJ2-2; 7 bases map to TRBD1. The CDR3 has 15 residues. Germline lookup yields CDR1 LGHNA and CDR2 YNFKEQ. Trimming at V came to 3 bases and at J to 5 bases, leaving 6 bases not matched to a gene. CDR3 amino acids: CASSHGQVRTGELFF. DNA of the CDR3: TGTGCCAGCAGCCACGGACAGGTCAGAACCGGGGAGCTGTTTTTT.

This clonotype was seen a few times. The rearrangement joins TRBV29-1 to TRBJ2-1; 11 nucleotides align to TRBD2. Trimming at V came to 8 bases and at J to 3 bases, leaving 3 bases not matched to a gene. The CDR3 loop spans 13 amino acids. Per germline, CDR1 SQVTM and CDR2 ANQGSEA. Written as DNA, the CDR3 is TGCAGCCTAGGACTAGCGGGCTACAATGAGCAGTTCTTC. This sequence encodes CSLGLAGYNEQFF.

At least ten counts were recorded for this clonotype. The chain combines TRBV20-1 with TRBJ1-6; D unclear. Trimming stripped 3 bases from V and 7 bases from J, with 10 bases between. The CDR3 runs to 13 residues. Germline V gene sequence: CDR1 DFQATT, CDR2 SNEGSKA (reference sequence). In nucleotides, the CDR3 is TGCAGTGCTAGGGGGTCGGGGAATTCACCCCTCCACTTT. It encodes CSARGSGNSPLHF.